This T cell receptor (beta chain) was sequenced in a study of T cells in Graves' hyperthyroidism and ophthalmopathy. About this clonotype: The antigen is unknown.

Germline V gene data show CDR1 as GTSNPN and CDR2 as SVGIG (reference sequence). The CDR3 loop spans 13 amino acids. Between the trimmed V and J ends, which lost 0 bases and 9 bases, there was a span of 12 bases. The source material, RNA transcripts, was used to amplify TCR beta CDR3 regions. The TCR CDR3 first-round RT-PCR relied on the HTBI primer set. TCRdb used MiXCR to reprocess the multiplex PCR reads, holding one entry per CDR3 protein. There are about 600,000 distinct CDR3 sequences in the sample; about a sixth occur only once, and roughly 3.5% lies in the top ten. Study findings and constraints: Classification by a 13 V-J model distinguished ophthalmopathy from stable hyperthyroidism.

This TCR derives from a woman in her 40s with Graves' ophthalmopathy. The chain has TRBV30 and TRBJ2-1; perhaps D is TRBD1 or TRBD2 (5 bases each). Material for sequencing was blood. CDR3 coding DNA: TGTGCCTGGAGTGTACGAGAGGGGTTTGAGCAGTTCTTC. Its protein product is CAWSVREGFEQFF.